Listed below are T cell receptor beta chains from one sample, sequenced in a study of T cell repertoires in cytomegalovirus infection. Each CDR3 protein is one row after TCRdb ran MiXCR on the reads. The profile shows 400,000 to 550,000 distinct CDR3 sequences, approximately 10% of them singletons. Specimen: PBMCs. The receptors come from a human donor in good health (CMV status not recorded). Some clones in this sample may be carry-over from other donors' samples. Each CDR3 is given with its conserved first and last residue. The order of the fields is clone size, J gene, D gene, V gene, CDR3 DNA, CDR3 protein. D genes are given only for firm matches. Expanded clones are given a class, and other clones once, few, many or no size at all.

>-|TRBJ2-5|-|TRBV5-6
TGTGCCAGCAGCTTGGATGACTTAGGGGGACAAGAGACCCAGTACTTC
CASSLDDLGGQETQYF
>few|TRBJ2-3|-|TRBV20-1
TGCAGTGCTAGAGCCTATCTCAAAAGCACAGATACGCAGTATTTT
CSARAYLKSTDTQYF
>few|TRBJ2-1|TRBD2|TRBV5-1
TGCGCCAGCAGCTTGGTGGCTAGCGGGTCCAATGAGCAGTTCTTC
CASSLVASGSNEQFF
>many|TRBJ1-1|-|TRBV20-1
TGCAGTGCTAGAGATGGGCAGGGGATCACTGAAGCTTTCTTT
CSARDGQGITEAFF
>many|TRBJ2-1|TRBD1|TRBV12-3/TRBV12-4
TGTGCCAGCAGTTGGACAGGGGCTGAGCAGTTCTTC
CASSWTGAEQFF
>many|TRBJ2-2|-|TRBV7-2
TGTGCCAGCAGCAAACCTTGGGACACCGGGGAGCTGTTTTTT
CASSKPWDTGELFF
>-|TRBJ1-1|TRBD1|TRBV5-1
TGCGCCAGCAGCTTGGTGGGACAGGTGAACGGAGCTGAAGCTTTCTTT
CASSLVGQVNGAEAFF
>-|TRBJ2-6|-|TRBV29-1
TGCAGCGGGGGGCCAGGGAAATCTGGGGCCAACGTCCTGACTTTC
CSGGPGKSGANVLTF
>many|TRBJ1-2|TRBD1|TRBV27
TGTGCCAGCAGTTTAGGACGGACAGGGGGACAGCATGGCTACACCTTC
CASSLGRTGGQHGYTF
>once|TRBJ1-2|-|TRBV7-9
TGTGCCAGCAGCCCTGAAAACCAATATGGCTACACCTTC
CASSPENQYGYTF
>few|TRBJ2-7|-|TRBV29-1
TGCAGCGTTGGACCGAGGGGTACCTACGAGCAGTACTTC
CSVGPRGTYEQYF
>many|TRBJ2-3|TRBD1|TRBV12-3/TRBV12-4
TGTGCCAGCAACCCCGGACAGGGTCGGACAGATACGCAGTATTTT
CASNPGQGRTDTQYF
>many|TRBJ2-3|TRBD2|TRBV7-8
TGTGCCAGCAGCCCGGGACTAGCGATTAGCACAGATACGCAGTATTTT
CASSPGLAISTDTQYF
>-|TRBJ2-5|TRBD1|TRBV23-1
TGCGCCAGCAGACCCGACAGGGCGAAGGAGACCCAGTACTTC
CASRPDRAKETQYF
>many|TRBJ2-2|TRBD2|TRBV7-6
TGTGCCAGCAGTCTGCTAGCGGGAGGAGACACCGGGGAGCTGTTTTTT
CASSLLAGGDTGELFF
>-|TRBJ1-5|-|TRBV3-1
TGTGCCAGCAGCCAAGGTTGGGAAGGGAATCAGCCCCAGCATTTT
CASSQGWEGNQPQHF
>-|TRBJ1-3|-|TRBV29-1
TGCAGCGTTGACGGGTCTGGAAACACCATATATTTT
CSVDGSGNTIYF
>many|TRBJ2-1|-|TRBV10-3
TGTGCCATCAAAGTCAGCAATGAGCAGTTCTTC
CAIKVSNEQFF
>few|TRBJ2-5|-|TRBV12-3/TRBV12-4
TGTGCCAGCAGTTTCAGTCGTAAAGAGACCCAGTACTTC
CASSFSRKETQYF
>-|TRBJ2-7|-|TRBV7-9
TGTGCCAGCAGCTTAAGCCGCAGCGGTTCCTACGAGCAGTACTTC
CASSLSRSGSYEQYF
>many|TRBJ2-1|TRBD2|TRBV6-1
TGTGCCAGCAGTGACGGACTAGCGGGTCTCAATGAGCAGTTCTTC
CASSDGLAGLNEQFF
>few|TRBJ2-1|-|TRBV20-1
TGCAGTGCTAAGCCCCGCGGGGGCCCCTACAATGAGCAGTTCTTC
CSAKPRGGPYNEQFF
>few|TRBJ2-2|-|TRBV28
TGTGCCAGCATCCGGGTCGGAGGGGACACCGGGGAGCTGTTTTTT
CASIRVGGDTGELFF
>-|TRBJ2-1|-|TRBV20-1
TGCAGTGCTAGAAAGCGGGCGGTCTACAATGAGCAGTTCTTC
CSARKRAVYNEQFF
>few|TRBJ1-2|TRBD1|TRBV20-1
TGCAGTGCTGGAGGTCAGGGGGGCTATGGCTACACCTTC
CSAGGQGGYGYTF
>many|TRBJ2-2|-|TRBV7-6
TGTGCCAGCAGCTTAGGCACGCCCGGGGACGGGGAGCTGTTTTTT
CASSLGTPGDGELFF
>-|TRBJ2-1|TRBD2|TRBV20-1
TGCAGTGCTCCTCAGCGGGAGTGGGGGCTCTACAATGAGCAGTTCTTC
CSAPQREWGLYNEQFF
>many|TRBJ1-5|-|TRBV6-6
TGTGCCAGCAGTTACAGGGAAGCGCCCCAGCATTTT
CASSYREAPQHF
>many|TRBJ2-7|TRBD2|TRBV7-3
TGTGCCAGCAGCCTGGTAGCGGGCCGCTCCTACGAGCAGTACTTC
CASSLVAGRSYEQYF
>-|TRBJ2-7|TRBD2|TRBV19
TGTGCCAGTAGTCCTTCGCGTCGAGCGGGAGGAGGGGAGCAGTACTTC
CASSPSRRAGGGEQYF
>many|TRBJ2-7|-|TRBV7-2
TGTGCCAGCAGCTCTCAGGTTAATCTACGGGAGCAGTACTTC
CASSSQVNLREQYF
>-|TRBJ1-2|-|TRBV30
TGTGCCTGGAGTGTACGCCCGGGGTTCGATGGCTACACCTTC
CAWSVRPGFDGYTF
>few|TRBJ1-2|-|TRBV9
TGTGCCAGCAGTCCCTCCTCCTTC
CASSPSSF
>many|TRBJ2-7|TRBD1|TRBV5-5
TGTGCCAGCAGCGCTTTGACAGGGATGATCTCCTACGAGCAGTACTTC
CASSALTGMISYEQYF
>few|TRBJ2-7|TRBD2|TRBV5-1
TGCGCCAGCAGCTTGGAGCCCCGACTAGCGCGGATCTACGAGCAGTACTTC
CASSLEPRLARIYEQYF
>few|TRBJ2-5|-|TRBV29-1
TGCAGCGTTGAAAGAGGGAACAGCCGGGAGACCCAGTACTTC
CSVERGNSRETQYF
>-|TRBJ2-5|-|TRBV29-1
TGCAGCGTTGAGGAGGGGCCGCAGACCCAGTACTTC
CSVEEGPQTQYF
>few|TRBJ2-1|-|TRBV12-3/TRBV12-4
TGTGCCAGCATTTCACAGATGAGGAATGAGCAGTTCTTC
CASISQMRNEQFF
>-|TRBJ2-7|-|TRBV10-3
TGTGCCATCGGCCCGGCAGGTCGAACGAGCTCCTACGAGCAGTACTTC
CAIGPAGRTSSYEQYF
>many|TRBJ2-5|-|TRBV7-3
TGTGCCAGCAGCCTCGGGGGATTCGGGACCCAGTACTTC
CASSLGGFGTQYF
>many|TRBJ2-5|-|TRBV11-2
TGTGCCAGCAGCTCCACCCGACAGACCGAGGAGACCCAGTACTTC
CASSSTRQTEETQYF
>many|TRBJ1-5|TRBD1|TRBV20-1
TGCAGTGCTAGACCCGGGACAGGTGGCAATCAGCCCCAGCATTTT
CSARPGTGGNQPQHF
>-|TRBJ1-2|-|TRBV5-4
TGTGCCAGCAGCACGGGGACACCAACCCCGGAGGCTGGCTACACCTTC
CASSTGTPTPEAGYTF
>-|TRBJ2-7|-|TRBV20-1
TGCAGTGCTAGAGATAAGGCGGGGTGGTACGAGCAGTACTTC
CSARDKAGWYEQYF
>few|TRBJ2-7|TRBD2|TRBV9
TGTGCCAGCAGCGTTGGGAGGGACTCACCCTACGAGCAGTACTTC
CASSVGRDSPYEQYF
>many|TRBJ2-7|TRBD1|TRBV12-5
TGTGCTAGTGGTTCGCCCCGGGACAGCTACTCCGTCTACGAGCAGTACTTC
CASGSPRDSYSVYEQYF
>few|TRBJ2-5|-|TRBV20-1
TGCAGTGCTGGGCGGTCCGAGGAGACCCAGTACTTC
CSAGRSEETQYF
>many|TRBJ2-1|-|TRBV7-3
TGTGCCAGCAGCTTAACTATTGGAGGCGAGCAGTTCTTC
CASSLTIGGEQFF
>-|TRBJ2-1|-|TRBV27
TGTGCCAGCAGTTGGGGATCAGCCTACAATGAGCAGTTCTTC
CASSWGSAYNEQFF
>-|TRBJ1-5|-|TRBV19
TGTGCCAGTAGTATAGGAACGGGGACGGGAGGCAATCAGCCCCAGCATTTT
CASSIGTGTGGNQPQHF
>few|TRBJ2-5|-|TRBV29-1
TGCAGCGTTGAAAAAGGGGGGACGGTCTTATTCGACGAGACCCAGTACTTC
CSVEKGGTVLFDETQYF
>few|TRBJ1-3|-|TRBV20-1
TGCAGTGTGGCTGGAAACACCATATATTTT
CSVAGNTIYF
>few|TRBJ2-1|TRBD1|TRBV25-1
TGTGCCAGCAGTCCCCTCGGGACAGGGGGCGCGAGTAATGAGCAGTTCTTC
CASSPLGTGGASNEQFF
>many|TRBJ2-1|-|TRBV12-3/TRBV12-4
TGTGCCAGCAGTTTAGTGGGACGGGCCGGTAATGAGCAGTTCTTC
CASSLVGRAGNEQFF
>-|TRBJ2-2|TRBD2|TRBV20-1
TGCAGTGCCCTCAAAGGCACTAGCGGGGGGGCGGGGACCGCCGGGGAGCTGTTTTTT
CSALKGTSGGAGTAGELFF
>many|TRBJ1-4|TRBD1|TRBV5-6
TGTGCCAGCAGCTTGTCCTACAGGGGGCACGATGAAAAACTGTTTTTT
CASSLSYRGHDEKLFF
>few|TRBJ1-2|-|TRBV2
TGTGCCAGCGGGGCTGGAGGGCTCAACTATGGCTACACCTTC
CASGAGGLNYGYTF
>many|TRBJ1-3|-|TRBV19
TGTGCCAGTAGTATAGAGGGACACCGCTCTGGAAACACCATATATTTT
CASSIEGHRSGNTIYF
>many|TRBJ1-1|-|TRBV12-5
TGTGCTAGTGGTACCCAGGGGAGTGGGACTGAAGCTTTCTTT
CASGTQGSGTEAFF